A selection of T cell receptor beta chains follows, all from one sample in a study of post-analysis software for immune sequencing data. From the PCR reads, TCRdb called clonotypes with MiXCR, one entry per CDR3 protein. The sample carries hundreds of thousands of distinct CDR3 sequences, roughly three fifths recorded once. Material: blood. The source is a girl aged 2 to 9 with multiple sclerosis. Both conserved end residues are part of each CDR3. A D gene is named only where the DNA matches it firmly. Clone size, where shown, is once, few, many, or a class for clones that have expanded.

abundance: .; d_gene: TRBD2; len: 16; v_gene: TRBV5-1; j_gene: TRBJ2-1; CDR3nt: TGCGCCAGCAGCTTGGCCGAACTAGCGGTCTACAATGAGCAGTTCTTC; CDR3aa: CASSLAELAVYNEQFF
abundance: .; d_gene: TRBD2; len: 14; v_gene: TRBV20-1; j_gene: TRBJ2-3; CDR3nt: TGCAGTGCGTCCGGGACTAGCGCTGCGGATACGCAGTATTTT; CDR3aa: CSASGTSAADTQYF
abundance: few; d_gene: TRBD1; len: 15; v_gene: TRBV29-1; j_gene: TRBJ2-3; CDR3nt: TGCAGCGTTGATTCTCCAGGGGGCGACACAGATACGCAGTATTTT; CDR3aa: CSVDSPGGDTDTQYF
abundance: .; d_gene: TRBD2; len: 17; v_gene: TRBV7-2; j_gene: TRBJ2-2; CDR3nt: TGTGCCAGCAGCTTAGGGAGTTTATTGCGGGGGACCGGGGAGCTGTTTTTT; CDR3aa: CASSLGSLLRGTGELFF
abundance: .; d_gene: .; len: 11; v_gene: TRBV29-1; j_gene: TRBJ1-2; CDR3nt: TGCAGCGTTGAAGTGAACTATGGCTACACCTTC; CDR3aa: CSVEVNYGYTF
abundance: .; d_gene: TRBD2; len: 17; v_gene: TRBV29-1; j_gene: TRBJ2-6; CDR3nt: TGCAGCGTTGTAGCGGGGGCCACCCCCTCTGGGGCCAACGTCCTGACTTTC; CDR3aa: CSVVAGATPSGANVLTF
abundance: few; d_gene: .; len: 16; v_gene: TRBV28; j_gene: TRBJ2-3; CDR3nt: TGTGCCAGCAGCGTATACAGGGAGGGAGACACAGATACGCAGTATTTT; CDR3aa: CASSVYREGDTDTQYF
abundance: .; d_gene: .; len: 16; v_gene: TRBV9; j_gene: TRBJ2-2; CDR3nt: TGTGCCAGCAGCGTAGCGGGGGCTTCGAACACCGGGGAGCTGTTTTTT; CDR3aa: CASSVAGASNTGELFF
abundance: .; d_gene: TRBD1; len: 15; v_gene: TRBV20-1; j_gene: TRBJ2-3; CDR3nt: TGCAGTGCTAGGGGGACAGGGGGGAGGGCAGATACGCAGTATTTT; CDR3aa: CSARGTGGRADTQYF
abundance: .; d_gene: .; len: 17; v_gene: TRBV15; j_gene: TRBJ2-5; CDR3nt: TGTGCCACCAGCAGGCAACGACAGGTGGATTTGTCAGGGACCCAGTACTTC; CDR3aa: CATSRQRQVDLSGTQYF
abundance: .; d_gene: TRBD1; len: 15; v_gene: TRBV5-1; j_gene: TRBJ1-2; CDR3nt: TGCGCCAGCAGCGTAGGACAGGAGTCGCTAAGGGGCTACACCTTC; CDR3aa: CASSVGQESLRGYTF
abundance: .; d_gene: TRBD1; len: 19; v_gene: TRBV20-1; j_gene: TRBJ1-1; CDR3nt: TGCAGTGCTAGATCCCGGACAGGGGGCGCACGGGTCGTCGATACTGAAGCTTTCTTT; CDR3aa: CSARSRTGGARVVDTEAFF
abundance: few; d_gene: .; len: 15; v_gene: TRBV6-4; j_gene: TRBJ2-1; CDR3nt: TGTGCCAGCAGTGACTCAGTCCTGCCGGGCAATGAGCAGTTCTTC; CDR3aa: CASSDSVLPGNEQFF
abundance: .; d_gene: .; len: 15; v_gene: TRBV10-2; j_gene: TRBJ1-2; CDR3nt: TGCGCCAGCAGTGAGTCGGGAGCGCAGGTCTATGGCTACACCTTC; CDR3aa: CASSESGAQVYGYTF
abundance: .; d_gene: .; len: 13; v_gene: TRBV29-1; j_gene: TRBJ2-3; CDR3nt: TGCAGCGTTGAAGATTTCACGGCAGATACGCAGTATTTT; CDR3aa: CSVEDFTADTQYF
abundance: .; d_gene: .; len: 15; v_gene: TRBV2; j_gene: TRBJ2-1; CDR3nt: TGTGCCAGCAGTCGAGGGGCCGTCTCCTACAATGAGCAGTTCTTC; CDR3aa: CASSRGAVSYNEQFF
abundance: .; d_gene: TRBD1; len: 15; v_gene: TRBV20-1; j_gene: TRBJ2-7; CDR3nt: TGCAGTGCTAGAAGCGAGACAGGGGGCATCAGCGAGCAGTACTTC; CDR3aa: CSARSETGGISEQYF
abundance: once; d_gene: TRBD1; len: 18; v_gene: TRBV6-2/TRBV6-3; j_gene: TRBJ1-5; CDR3nt: TGTGCCAGCAGCCCCGGGACAGCGCTTCCTAGGGGCAATCAGCCCCAGCATTTT; CDR3aa: CASSPGTALPRGNQPQHF
abundance: once; d_gene: TRBD1; len: 12; v_gene: TRBV6-5; j_gene: TRBJ2-1; CDR3nt: TGTGCCAGCAGTGGGACAGGGGGTAAGCAGTTCTTC; CDR3aa: CASSGTGGKQFF
abundance: .; d_gene: TRBD2; len: 15; v_gene: TRBV27; j_gene: TRBJ2-7; CDR3nt: TGTGCCAGCAGTCCAGATAGCGGGAGGGCCCCCGAGCAGTACTTC; CDR3aa: CASSPDSGRAPEQYF
abundance: .; d_gene: .; len: 16; v_gene: TRBV4-1; j_gene: TRBJ2-4; CDR3nt: TGCGCCAGCAGCCAGCCCGGGACTGCCGAAAAAAACATTCAGTACTTC; CDR3aa: CASSQPGTAEKNIQYF
abundance: .; d_gene: .; len: 15; v_gene: TRBV25-1; j_gene: TRBJ1-6; CDR3nt: TGTGCCAGCAGCGGGGGGACACCCTATAATTCACCCCTCCACTTT; CDR3aa: CASSGGTPYNSPLHF
abundance: .; d_gene: TRBD2; len: 16; v_gene: TRBV6-5; j_gene: TRBJ2-3; CDR3nt: TGTGCCAGCAGTCCCCTGGGTAGCGGGGTTACAGATACGCAGTATTTT; CDR3aa: CASSPLGSGVTDTQYF
abundance: few; d_gene: TRBD2; len: 13; v_gene: TRBV20-1; j_gene: TRBJ2-1; CDR3nt: TGCAGTGCTACGACGGAGCGGGGGGATGAGCAGTTCTTC; CDR3aa: CSATTERGDEQFF
abundance: .; d_gene: .; len: 13; v_gene: TRBV5-4; j_gene: TRBJ1-4; CDR3nt: TGTGCCAGCAGCTTGCTCAATGATGAAAAACTGTTTTTT; CDR3aa: CASSLLNDEKLFF
abundance: .; d_gene: .; len: 14; v_gene: TRBV24-1; j_gene: TRBJ1-2; CDR3nt: TGTGCCACCAGTGATCCGACAAGCAGCTATGGCTACACCTTC; CDR3aa: CATSDPTSSYGYTF
abundance: .; d_gene: .; len: 15; v_gene: TRBV3-1; j_gene: TRBJ2-7; CDR3nt: TGTGCCAGCAGCCGCCGACGACGGGAGTTTGGGGAGCAGTACTTC; CDR3aa: CASSRRRREFGEQYF
abundance: .; d_gene: TRBD2; len: 16; v_gene: TRBV5-1; j_gene: TRBJ2-3; CDR3nt: TGCGCCAGCAGCCCAACCGGGACTACGGGCACAGATACGCAGTATTTT; CDR3aa: CASSPTGTTGTDTQYF
abundance: .; d_gene: .; len: 11; v_gene: TRBV30; j_gene: TRBJ2-1; CDR3nt: TGTGCCTGGTCAGGGTACAATGAGCAGTTCTTC; CDR3aa: CAWSGYNEQFF
abundance: few; d_gene: .; len: 14; v_gene: TRBV12-3/TRBV12-4; j_gene: TRBJ1-1; CDR3nt: TGTGCCAGCACCAACGGAGGGGGGGCCACTGAAGCTTTCTTT; CDR3aa: CASTNGGGATEAFF
abundance: .; d_gene: .; len: 14; v_gene: TRBV20-1; j_gene: TRBJ2-3; CDR3nt: TGCAGTGCTCCCTCCGGAGTGAGCACAGATACGCAGTATTTT; CDR3aa: CSAPSGVSTDTQYF
abundance: .; d_gene: TRBD2; len: 15; v_gene: TRBV4-1; j_gene: TRBJ2-1; CDR3nt: TGCGCCAGCAGCCAAGATGCACGGGAGGGCAATGAGCAGTTCTTC; CDR3aa: CASSQDAREGNEQFF
abundance: .; d_gene: .; len: 15; v_gene: TRBV11-2; j_gene: TRBJ2-7; CDR3nt: TGTGCCAGCAGCTCCTTTCGGGAGTCAAGTAACGAGCAGTACTTC; CDR3aa: CASSSFRESSNEQYF
abundance: .; d_gene: .; len: 16; v_gene: TRBV3-1; j_gene: TRBJ2-1; CDR3nt: TGTGCCAGCAGCCATCGTAGGACGCCACCTAACAATGAGCAGTTCTTC; CDR3aa: CASSHRRTPPNNEQFF
abundance: .; d_gene: .; len: 15; v_gene: TRBV5-1; j_gene: TRBJ1-2; CDR3nt: TGCGCCAGCAGCTTGGCCTCCCCAGGGTTGGATGGCTACACCTTC; CDR3aa: CASSLASPGLDGYTF
abundance: once; d_gene: TRBD2; len: 17; v_gene: TRBV4-1; j_gene: TRBJ2-5; CDR3nt: TGCGCCAGCAGCCAAGATATCAGCGGGGGGGCCAGAGAGACCCAGTACTTC; CDR3aa: CASSQDISGGARETQYF
abundance: once; d_gene: TRBD1; len: 13; v_gene: TRBV29-1; j_gene: TRBJ2-1; CDR3nt: TGCAGCGTTCGGACAGGGTCTGGCAATGAGCAGTTCTTC; CDR3aa: CSVRTGSGNEQFF
abundance: .; d_gene: .; len: 14; v_gene: TRBV6-5; j_gene: TRBJ1-4; CDR3nt: TGTGCCAGCAGCCAAGGGGGGGGCCGTGAAAAACTGTTTTTT; CDR3aa: CASSQGGGREKLFF
abundance: few; d_gene: TRBD2; len: 16; v_gene: TRBV20-1; j_gene: TRBJ2-5; CDR3nt: TGCAGTGCTAGACCGATAGGGACTAGCGATGGGGAGACCCAGTACTTC; CDR3aa: CSARPIGTSDGETQYF
abundance: .; d_gene: .; len: 15; v_gene: TRBV5-1; j_gene: TRBJ2-3; CDR3nt: TGCGCCAGCAGCTTGACAGGGTCCCCCACAGGTACGCAGTATTTT; CDR3aa: CASSLTGSPTGTQYF
abundance: .; d_gene: .; len: 11; v_gene: TRBV20-1; j_gene: TRBJ2-1; CDR3nt: TGCAGTGCTAGGCGGGCCTCCGAGCAGTTCTTC; CDR3aa: CSARRASEQFF
abundance: .; d_gene: .; len: 14; v_gene: TRBV5-1; j_gene: TRBJ2-7; CDR3nt: TGCGCCAGCGACTCCGGACACATAACCTACGAGCAGTACTTC; CDR3aa: CASDSGHITYEQYF